The 25 T cell receptor beta chains presented below share a single source sample, sequenced in a study of a mutant IDH1 vaccine in newly diagnosed glioma. Data came from immunoSEQ multiplex PCR; TCRdb stores just in-frame clones and leaves some out. The sample includes fewer than 65,000 clones, about 80% of them seen just once. As to time point: week 11, during vaccination. In the vaccine, a single dose held 300 ug of the mutant IDH1 20-mer peptide, along with topical imiquimod. Their recognized antigens are unknown. The material sequenced was PBMCs, taken from a glioma patient whose treatment included an IDH1 peptide vaccine. These receptors were collected from a man aged 50-59 years with glioma.

The V gene is TRBV11-3, the J gene TRBJ2-7; possibly TRBD2 for D (6 bases). CDR1 and CDR2 (germline): SGHNT, YENEEA. V shed 5 bases and J shed 5 bases, with 16 bases lying between them. This CDR3 region has 14 residues. The CDR3 loop reads CASSPSGGRNEQYF. The DNA for the CDR3 is TGTGCCAGCAGCCCCTCCGGAGGGAGGAACGAGCAGTACTTC.

The chain employs TRBV6-5 and TRBJ2-5, with TRBD2 matching over 8 bases. V was clipped by 8 bases and J by 1 base; unmatched bases: 9. CDR1 is MNHEY, CDR2 SVGAGI, per germline. This CDR3 has 15 residues. CDR3 sequence (DNA): TGTGCCAGCCGCTCGGGGGGGAGTCCCCAAGAGACCCAGTACTTC. Its translation is CASRSGGSPQETQYF.

This CDR3 reads CASSPGLAADSDTQYF. The CDR3 nucleotides read TGTGCCAGCTCACCGGGCCTAGCGGCGGATTCAGATACGCAGTATTTT. The chain is built from TRBV18 and TRBJ2-3, with 7 positions matching TRBD2. The CDR3 is 16 residues long. CDR1 is KGHSH, CDR2 LQKENI, per germline. The V and J ends lost 3 bases and 4 bases, in that order; junction bases with no gene match: 10.

This sequence joins TRBV7-2 and TRBJ1-1; D is possibly TRBD1 (5 bases). Trimming stripped 7 bases from V and 1 base from J, with 16 bases between. The CDR3 is made up of 15 amino acids. Germline CDR1 reads SGHTA; CDR2 reads FQGNSA. The CDR3: CASILRGTTNTEAFF. For the CDR3, the DNA is TGTGCCAGCATCCTACGGGGGACTACGAACACTGAAGCTTTCTTT.

The chain combines TRBV6-6 with TRBJ1-2; D ambiguous. This CDR3 region has 14 residues. CDR1 and CDR2 from the germline V gene are MNHNY and SVGAGI (reference sequence). V was trimmed by 0 bases and J by 6 bases, leaving 11 bases between them. The CDR3 region has the DNA TGTGCCAGCAGTTACTCCGACGGTGGGGATGGCTACACCTTC. It specifies CASSYSDGGDGYTF.

Points on this clone: The sample has other DNA sequences that encode this CDR3 too. The CDR3 sequence is CASSPTGANYGYTF. The CDR3 region has the DNA TGTGCCAGCTCACCGACAGGGGCGAACTATGGCTACACCTTC. This chain joins TRBV18 and TRBJ1-2; 8 bases are shared with TRBD1. CDR1 is KGHSH and CDR2 is LQKENI in the germline V gene. J lost 2 bases, V lost 3 bases, and 2 bases had no gene match. This CDR3 region has 14 residues.

V gene TRBV6-4 combines with J gene TRBJ2-2; D call uncertain. The CDR3 covers 14 residues. The V end lost 6 bases, the J end lost 3 bases, and 11 bases lay between the germline ends. Germline values: CDR1 MRHNA, CDR2 SNTAGT. The CDR3 protein is CASRPTIDTGELFF. Here the CDR3 DNA reads TGTGCCAGCAGACCGACGATCGACACCGGGGAGCTGTTTTTT.

As for this clone: Other DNA sequences in the sample encode the same CDR3. The rearrangement uses TRBV6-5 and TRBJ1-5; a possible D gene is TRBD1 (6 bases). CDR3 length: 14 amino acids. Germline CDR1 and CDR2: MNHEY and SVGAGI. The germline V and J ends were trimmed by 2 bases and 6 bases, with 11 bases remaining between them. CDR3 coding DNA: TGTGCCAGCAGTTACACAACAGGGTCTCAGCCCCAGCATTTT. Protein sequence: CASSYTTGSQPQHF.

The chain joins TRBV9 to TRBJ2-2; 8 bases match TRBD2. J lost 6 bases, V lost 0 bases, and 7 bases had no gene match. The germline gives CDR1 SGDLS, CDR2 YYNGEE. The CDR3 has 16 residues. The CDR3 here is CASSVGAGGLAGELFF. In DNA form, the CDR3 reads TGTGCCAGCAGCGTAGGGGCGGGGGGCCTGGCCGGGGAGCTGTTTTTT. Supplemented by reference TRBV9 and TRBJ2-2, the full variable domain reads DSGVTQTPKHLITATGQRVTLRCSPRSGDLSVYWYQQSLDQGLQFLIQYYNGEERAKGNILERFSAQQFPDLHSELNLSSLELGDSALYFCASSVGAGGLAGELFFGEGSRLTVL.

This chain connects TRBV18 to TRBJ1-2; D not certain. The germline CDR1 and CDR2 sequences are KGHSH and LQKENI. CDR3 length equals 12 residues. Trimming left V 2 bases short and J 2 bases short, with 3 bases between. The CDR3 coding sequence is TGTGCCAGCTCACCAGAGAACTATGGCTACACCTTC. It specifies CASSPENYGYTF. The full variable domain, completed using reference TRBV18 and TRBJ1-2, is NAGVMQNPRHLVRRRGQEARLRCSPMKGHSHVYWYRQLPEEGLKFMVYLQKENIIDESGMPKERFSAEFPKEGPSILRIQQVVRGDSAAYFCASSPENYGYTFGSGTRLTVV.

This chain joins TRBV4-1 and TRBJ2-5, with 14 bases aligning to TRBD2. The V segment lost 1 base and the J segment 5 bases; nucleotides outside the gene matches: 9. Germline loops: CDR1 MGHRA, CDR2 YSYEKL. This CDR3 has 18 residues. The CDR3 sequence is CASSQVTGTSGSSETQYF. As DNA, the CDR3 is TGCGCCAGCAGCCAAGTAACCGGGACTAGCGGGAGTAGTGAGACCCAGTACTTC.

The chain is built from TRBV9 and TRBJ1-3; perhaps TRBD1 as D (5 bases). CDR1 and CDR2 (germline): SGDLS, YYNGEE. This CDR3 spans 17 amino acids. With 0 bases removed from V and 0 bases from J, the gap between germline ends came to 13 bases. CDR3 nucleotide sequence: TGTGCCAGCAGCGTAGAGGACACATGGAGCTCTGGAAACACCATATATTTT. This encodes CASSVEDTWSSGNTIYF. The whole variable domain, remainder taken from reference TRBV9 and TRBJ1-3, is DSGVTQTPKHLITATGQRVTLRCSPRSGDLSVYWYQQSLDQGLQFLIQYYNGEERAKGNILERFSAQQFPDLHSELNLSSLELGDSALYFCASSVEDTWSSGNTIYFGEGSWLTVV.

Written as DNA, the CDR3 is TGTGCCAGCAGCTTAATCGGGGGGCCAGGAGCTTTCTTT. It is translated as CASSLIGGPGAFF. This chain links TRBV7-2 with TRBJ1-1; the D gene is possibly TRBD1 (6 bases). The V end lost 2 bases, the J end lost 10 bases, and 14 bases lay between the germline ends. The length of the CDR3 is 13 residues. Germline CDR1 reads SGHTA; CDR2 reads FQGNSA.

This clone was seen just once. The chain is built from TRBV25-1 and TRBJ2-7; TRBD1 matches at 10 bases. V shed 7 bases, J shed 4 bases, and the junction held 7 bases outside the gene matches. The germline V gene encodes CDR1 MGHDK and CDR2 SYGVNS. The CDR3 has 14 amino acids. The CDR3 spells CASNTGTGVYEQYF. CDR3 DNA sequence: TGTGCCAGCAACACCGGGACAGGGGTTTACGAGCAGTACTTC.

On this clone itself: A junction boundary mismatches the germline segment, possibly from a read error. The chain has TRBV27 and TRBJ2-2; the match to TRBD1 covers 9 bases. The CDR3 loop spans 17 amino acids. Germline CDR1 is MNHEY and CDR2 is SMNVEV (reference sequence). Here the CDR3 reads CASSLFSGQGDTGELFF. The DNA for the CDR3 is TGTGCCAGCAGCTTATTCTCGGGACAGGGAGATACCGGGGAGCTGTTTTTT.

The chain combines TRBV28 with TRBJ2-4; D gene uncertain. Per the germline V gene, CDR1 is MDHEN and CDR2 is SYDVKM. The CDR3 covers 12 residues. The V and J ends lost 6 bases and 9 bases respectively, with 12 bases between them. This chain's CDR3 is CASSAREFIQYF. Here the CDR3 DNA reads TGTGCCAGCAGCGCCAGAGAGTTCATTCAGTACTTC.

This clone came up once. The gene calls are TRBV7-9 and TRBJ2-5; D is unresolved. V lost 5 bases and J lost 2, with 3 bases in between. Germline V gene sequence: CDR1 SEHNR, CDR2 FQNEAQ (reference sequence). The CDR3 sequence is 11 residues long. CDR3 DNA: TGTGCCAGCAGCCCGCAAGAGACCCAGTACTTC. It is translated as CASSPQETQYF.

The chain recombines TRBV29-1 with TRBJ2-5; D not certain. The germline V and J ends were trimmed by 4 bases and 0 bases, with 9 bases remaining between them. Per germline, CDR1 SQVTM and CDR2 ANQGSEA. The CDR3 consists of 13 residues. The CDR3 loop reads CSVVSLYQETQYF. The CDR3 nucleotides read TGCAGCGTTGTATCCCTGTACCAAGAGACCCAGTACTTC.

V is TRBV13 and J is TRBJ2-3; no clear D gene. The CDR3 is 14 amino acids. The V end was cut by 4 bases, the J end by 0 bases, with 8 bases between. The germline gives CDR1 PRHDT, CDR2 FYEKMQ (reference sequence). This chain's CDR3 is CASSWGSSTDTQYF. The CDR3 DNA follows: TGTGCCAGCAGCTGGGGATCTAGCACAGATACGCAGTATTTT. Supplemented by reference TRBV13 and TRBJ2-3, the full variable domain reads AAGVIQSPRHLIKEKRETATLKCYPIPRHDTVYWYQQGPGQDPQFLISFYEKMQSDKGSIPDRFSAQQFSDYHSELNMSSLELGDSALYFCASSWGSSTDTQYFGPGTRLTVL.

CDR3 loop: CASSIGSEPQHF. The CDR3 DNA reads as TGTGCCAGTAGTATTGGGTCAGAGCCCCAGCATTTT. J is TRBJ1-5 and V is TRBV19; D ambiguous. The CDR3 consists of 12 residues. Germline-derived CDR1 and CDR2 are LNHDA and SQIVND (reference sequence). The V and J ends lost 3 bases and 8 bases respectively, with 8 bases between them.

This chain joins TRBV4-3 and TRBJ1-4; 8 nucleotides match TRBD1. The J segment lost 8 bases and the V segment lost 2 bases, leaving 16 bases of the junction unmatched. The length of the CDR3 is 18 residues. Per the germline V gene, CDR1 is LGHNA and CDR2 is YSLEER. This chain's CDR3 is CASSQYLTAGTGVEKLFF. CDR3 DNA sequence: TGCGCCAGCAGCCAATACCTTACAGCCGGGACAGGAGTGGAAAAACTGTTTTTT.

V gene TRBV6-5 combines with J gene TRBJ2-7; D tentatively fits TRBD1 or TRBD2 (5 bases each). Germline-derived CDR1 and CDR2 are MNHEY and SVGAGI. V lost 5 bases and J lost 6, with 14 bases in between. This CDR3 has 13 amino acids. DNA of the CDR3: TGTGCCAGCAGTCATCCCGAGGGGCGCGAGCAGTACTTC. It encodes CASSHPEGREQYF.

The V call is TRBV5-4, the J call TRBJ2-4; 9 bases fit TRBD1. The CDR3 consists of 15 residues. J gave up 7 bases and V 5 bases, and 10 bases lay outside the gene matches. In germline, CDR1 is SGHNT, CDR2 YYREEE (reference sequence). In DNA form, the CDR3 reads TGTGCCAGCAGTTCCTCGGGGACAGGGTTGAACATTCAGTACTTC. As protein: CASSSSGTGLNIQYF. Full variable domain (missing parts from reference TRBV5-4 and TRBJ2-4): ETGVTQSPTHLIKTRGQQVTLRCSSQSGHNTVSWYQQALGQGPQFIFQYYREEENGRGNFPPRFSGLQFPNYSSELNVNALELDDSALYLCASSSSGTGLNIQYFGAGTRLSVL.

V and J are TRBV15 and TRBJ1-1, with D perhaps TRBD1 (5 bases). The CDR3 consists of 14 residues. Germline V gene data show CDR1 as LNHNV and CDR2 as YYDKDF (reference sequence). Trimming cost V 1 base and J 1 base, with 7 bases left between them. The CDR3 DNA sequence: TGTGCCACCAGCAGAGGGGGGGAGAACACTGAAGCTTTCTTT. Translating gives CATSRGGENTEAFF.

The chain joins TRBV14 to TRBJ1-6; D is undetermined. Per germline, CDR1 SGHDN and CDR2 FVKESK. This CDR3 comprises 12 residues. Trimming removed 0 bases from V and 10 bases from J, with 4 bases in between. Written as DNA, the CDR3 is TGTGCCAGCAGCCAAGAGGGCTCACCCCTCCACTTT. Its protein is CASSQEGSPLHF.